This T cell receptor (beta chain) is drawn from a study of cytomegalovirus exposure and HLA in healthy donors. 13 Jbeta primers and 60 Vbeta primers were used for the PCR. Profiling relied on immunoSEQ multiplex PCR, and the TCRdb table lists in-frame clones only, not all of them. The repertoire includes about 150,000 clones, over 80% of them detected once, and 1.5% sits in the top ten. Study-wide findings and caveats: It was only CMV serostatus that was available as immune exposure information.

Comment on this clone: Its antigen is undetermined.

This TCR came from a man aged 35 to 55 in good health and CMV-seronegative. Sequences were obtained from PBMCs.

The CDR3 nucleotides read TGTGCCAGCAGCTTATTAACACAAGAGACCCAGTACTTC. Translated: CASSLLTQETQYF. This chain connects TRBV7-2 to TRBJ2-5, with D hard to call. This CDR3 has 13 residues. V gave up 2 bases and J gave up 2 bases, with 6 bases separating them. Per germline, CDR1 SGHTA and CDR2 FQGNSA.